The 21 T cell receptor beta chains in this list originate from one sample, sequenced in a study of blood T cell repertoires in COVID-19. Assay used: immunoSEQ multiplex PCR; TCRdb lists only in-frame clones, some missing. This sample has more than 300,000 clones, with about 86% found just once. Sequenced material: peripheral blood. All receptors come from a woman between 50 and 59 years old with acute or convalescent COVID-19.

The chain couples TRBV5-1 to TRBJ2-3; 7 nucleotides line up with TRBD1. J lost 0 bases, V lost 3 bases, and 7 bases had no gene match. This CDR3 comprises 16 residues. The germline gives CDR1 SGHRS, CDR2 YFSETQ. This CDR3 reads CASSSSGQVSTDTQYF. The DNA of the CDR3 is TGCGCCAGCAGCTCCTCCGGACAGGTTAGCACAGATACGCAGTATTTT.

This chain connects TRBV19 to TRBJ2-2; 7 bases map to TRBD2. Germline CDR1 is LNHDA and CDR2 is SQIVND (reference sequence). The CDR3 is 19 residues long. The V gene end was trimmed by 3 bases and the J gene end by 1 base; junction bases not matched to a gene: 14. CDR3 DNA sequence: TGTGCCAGTAGTATTCCGGACCCAGGACTAGTGTTGAACACCGGGGAGCTGTTTTTT. Translation gives CASSIPDPGLVLNTGELFF.

The CDR3 DNA sequence: TGTGCCAGCAGGGACGGCAAGACTACTACCTACGAGCAGTACTTC. It codes for CASRDGKTTTYEQYF. This sequence joins TRBV6-5 and TRBJ2-7; weak D call: TRBD2 (5 bases). The germline gives CDR1 MNHEY, CDR2 SVGAGI. Trimming stripped 6 bases from V and 2 bases from J, with 17 bases between. The CDR3 is 15 amino acids.

This rearrangement joins TRBV4-3 to TRBJ2-1; D perhaps matches TRBD2 (6 bases). Trimming left V 4 bases short and J 7 bases short, with 14 bases between. The CDR3 sequence is 14 residues long. Germline V gene sequence: CDR1 LGHNA, CDR2 YSLEER. The DNA of the CDR3 is TGCGCCAGCAGCCCTTCTAGGGCGGGGAATGAGCAGTTCTTC. It specifies CASSPSRAGNEQFF.

The chain uses TRBV25-1 and TRBJ1-2; 9 bases are shared with TRBD1. The CDR3 runs 13 residues. J lost 7 bases, V lost 3 bases, and 3 bases had no gene match. The germline V gene encodes CDR1 MGHDK and CDR2 SYGVNS. This CDR3 is CASSEGTGPGYTF. CDR3 in DNA: TGTGCCAGCAGTGAGGGGACAGGGCCTGGCTACACCTTC.

A word on this clone: The sample carries other DNA sequences with the same CDR3. The V and J genes are TRBV18 and TRBJ1-5; the D gene is possibly TRBD1 (5 bases). The CDR3 sequence is 15 residues long. V shed 2 bases and J shed 7 bases, with 15 bases lying between them. Looked up from germline, CDR1 is KGHSH and CDR2 is LQKENI. Written as DNA, the CDR3 is TGTGCCAGCTCACCAATTTCCCAGGGCGGCCAGCCCCAGCATTTT. Translating it yields CASSPISQGGQPQHF.

The chain links TRBV6-5 to TRBJ1-5; 7 nucleotides match TRBD1. Per germline, CDR1 MNHEY and CDR2 SVGAGI. This CDR3 spans 14 amino acids. V shed 2 bases, J shed 5 bases, and the junction held 3 bases outside the gene matches. The CDR3 sequence is CASSYRQGDQPQHF. CDR3 coding DNA: TGTGCCAGCAGTTACCGGCAGGGGGATCAGCCCCAGCATTTT.

J is TRBJ2-5 and V is TRBV25-1; TRBD1 matches 7 bases. Germline V lookup: CDR1 MGHDK, CDR2 SYGVNS. The CDR3 sequence is 14 residues long. The V segment lost 3 bases and the J segment 5 bases; nucleotides outside the gene matches: 6. CDR3 coding DNA: TGTGCCAGCAGTGAGCGAGGGGGCGGGGAGACCCAGTACTTC. This codes for CASSERGGGETQYF. The variable domain in full, completed from reference TRBV25-1 and TRBJ2-5, reads EADIYQTPRYLVIGTGKKITLECSQTMGHDKMYWYQQDPGMELHLIHYSYGVNSTEKGDLSSESTVSRIRTEHFPLTLESARPSHTSQYLCASSERGGGETQYFGPGTRLLVL.

The gene calls are TRBV27 and TRBJ2-4, with D perhaps matching TRBD2 (5 bases). The CDR3 is 15 amino acids. With 5 bases removed from V and 0 bases from J, the gap between germline ends came to 11 bases. CDR1 is MNHEY and CDR2 is SMNVEV in the germline V gene (reference sequence). CDR3 DNA sequence: TGTGCCAGCAGTCCTGGGGAGCTAGCCAAAAACATTCAGTACTTC. Translating it yields CASSPGELAKNIQYF.

In DNA form, the CDR3 reads TGTGCCAGCAGTTCACCCCCAGCGGGGGGACTTGAAGATACGCAGTATTTT. It codes for CASSSPPAGGLEDTQYF. This chain joins TRBV27 and TRBJ2-3, with 9 bases fitting TRBD2. The CDR3 totals 17 residues. Germline values: CDR1 MNHEY, CDR2 SMNVEV (reference sequence). The V segment lost 4 bases and the J segment 5 bases; nucleotides outside the gene matches: 13.

The chain joins TRBV3-1 (or the pseudogene TRBV3-2) to TRBJ1-3, with D unresolved. V was cut by 1 base and J by 8 bases, with 9 bases left in between. This CDR3 region has 13 residues. CDR1 LGHDT and CDR2 YNNKEL come from the germline V gene (reference sequence). CDR3 amino acids: CASSQGEGDTIYF. CDR3 nucleotide sequence: TGTGCCAGCAGCCAAGGGGAGGGAGACACCATATATTTT.

This clone appeared a few times. The chain links TRBV7-9 to TRBJ2-1, with D tentatively TRBD2 (7 bases). The V gene's germline CDR1 is SEHNR and CDR2 FQNEAQ (reference sequence). This CDR3 spans 16 amino acids. V was clipped by 0 bases and J by 10 bases, with 19 bases between them. The CDR3 coding sequence is TGTGCCAGCAGCTTAGCGGGGGGGCGGCAGCCCCTGGAGCAGTTCTTC. Its protein is CASSLAGGRQPLEQFF.

The rearrangement links TRBV5-4 to TRBJ1-1; D perhaps matches TRBD1 (6 bases). Germline CDR1 SGHNT, CDR2 YYREEE (reference sequence). The CDR3 runs 13 residues. V lost 4 bases and J lost 3, with 10 bases in between. This CDR3 reads CASSPNRDTEAFF. CDR3 sequence (DNA): TGTGCCAGCAGCCCCAACAGGGACACTGAAGCTTTCTTT.

The CDR3 sequence is CASSYIAGGYEQYF. The DNA of the CDR3 is TGTGCCAGCAGCTATATAGCGGGAGGCTACGAGCAGTACTTC. This sequence joins TRBV5-6 and TRBJ2-7; 10 bases align to TRBD2. The CDR3 runs to 14 residues. CDR1 is SGHDT, CDR2 YYEEEE, per germline. The ends lost 3 bases at V and 3 bases at J; junction bases unmatched: 3.

The chain joins TRBV7-2 to TRBJ1-2; D unclear. Trimming took off 1 base at V and 3 bases at J, with 6 bases between the two ends. Germline lookup yields CDR1 SGHTA and CDR2 FQGNSA. CDR3 length equals 13 residues. Here the CDR3 DNA reads TGTGCCAGCAGCTTAGGAGCTCACTATGGCTACACCTTC. Protein product: CASSLGAHYGYTF.

This clone occurred a few times. This chain connects TRBV6-4 to TRBJ2-3, with 12 bases matching TRBD2. Looked up from germline, CDR1 is MRHNA and CDR2 is SNTAGT. V lost 6 bases, J lost 8 bases, and 12 bases stayed unmatched. This CDR3 spans 16 amino acids. This chain's CDR3 is CASSHRLAGDGGTQYF. Written as DNA, the CDR3 is TGTGCCAGCAGCCACCGACTAGCGGGGGACGGAGGTACGCAGTATTTT.

The chain combines TRBV30 with TRBJ2-3; D perhaps matches TRBD1 (5 bases). Germline values: CDR1 GTSNPN, CDR2 SVGIG (reference sequence). V was trimmed by 7 bases and J by 12 bases, leaving 23 bases between them. The CDR3 totals 13 residues. CDR3 nucleotide sequence: TGTGCCTTTCAGATCCAACAGGACGGCATACAGTATTTT. Its protein is CAFQIQQDGIQYF.

This sequence joins TRBV28 and TRBJ1-5, with D perhaps matching TRBD1 (6 bases). Trimming cost V 3 bases and J 4 bases, with 10 bases left between them. Germline assignment: CDR1 MDHEN and CDR2 SYDVKM. This CDR3 contains 14 residues. CDR3 DNA sequence: TGTGCCAGCAGTTTGAAACAGGGAAATCAGCCCCAGCATTTT. Protein sequence: CASSLKQGNQPQHF. Full variable domain (remainder filled in from reference TRBV28 and TRBJ1-5): DVKVTQSSRYLVKRTGEKVFLECVQDMDHENMFWYRQDPGLGLRLIYFSYDVKMKEKGDIPEGYSVSREKKERFSLILESASTNQTSMYLCASSLKQGNQPQHFGDGTRLSIL.

This clone was seen just once. The rearrangement uses TRBV6-5 and TRBJ1-4; D gene ambiguous. Germline lookup yields CDR1 MNHEY and CDR2 SVGAGI. The CDR3 covers 14 residues. The V end lost 8 bases, the J end lost 4 bases, and 14 bases lay between the germline ends. Here the CDR3 DNA reads TGTGCCAGCGAGGAGAGACCTGTTAATGAAAAACTGTTTTTT. Protein: CASEERPVNEKLFF.

This sequence joins TRBV6-5 and TRBJ1-5; 7 nucleotides agree with TRBD1. The V and J ends lost 3 bases and 6 bases, in that order; junction bases with no gene match: 5. The length of the CDR3 is 14 residues. Germline V gene data show CDR1 as MNHEY and CDR2 as SVGAGI. As DNA, the CDR3 is TGTGCCAGCAGTTATGGGACAGCCGGTCAGCCCCAGCATTTT. Translating it yields CASSYGTAGQPQHF.

The V and J genes are TRBV25-1 and TRBJ1-1, with a tentative D call TRBD1 (5 bases). The V and J ends lost 3 bases and 4 bases respectively, with 15 bases between them. CDR1 is MGHDK and CDR2 is SYGVNS in the germline V gene. The CDR3 runs 15 residues. CDR3 in amino acids: CASSDPGGEGTEAFF. CDR3 DNA: TGTGCCAGCAGTGACCCCGGGGGGGAGGGCACTGAAGCTTTCTTT.